The next 16 T cell receptor beta chains were all read from a single sample in a study of beta chain features in type 1 diabetes. All of the isolated RNA was reverse transcribed, so expressed TCRB transcripts were sequenced. Using immunoSEQ multiplex PCR, the repertoire was profiled, and TCRdb retains in-frame clones only, with some absent. The sample yields around 250,000 clones, 25% to 30% seen once. Sequenced material: central memory CD4+ T cells from blood. The source of these receptors is a young man in good health.

The CDR3 region has the DNA TGTGCCACCCTCACAGGGACGACGAACACTGAAGCTTTCTTT. Residues: CATLTGTTNTEAFF. The chain has TRBV10-3 and TRBJ1-1; D is possibly TRBD1 (6 bases). The V gene's germline CDR1 is ENHRY and CDR2 SYGVKD. Trimming removed 10 bases at V and 1 base at J, with 16 bases between. The CDR3 runs to 14 residues.

This clone showed up just a few times. The chain employs TRBV19 and TRBJ2-1; D may be TRBD1 or TRBD2 (5 bases each). With 3 bases removed from V and 4 bases from J, the gap between germline ends came to 10 bases. In germline, CDR1 is LNHDA, CDR2 SQIVND (reference sequence). There are 14 residues in the CDR3. The CDR3 DNA sequence: TGTGCCAGTAGTATCTGGGGGATGTACAATGAGCAGTTCTTC. Protein sequence: CASSIWGMYNEQFF.

V and J are TRBV30 and TRBJ2-7, with 9 bases fitting TRBD1. CDR3 length equals 14 residues. Germline CDR1 reads GTSNPN; CDR2 reads SVGIG (reference sequence). Trimming took 3 bases from V and 3 from J; bases not matched to a gene: 6. The CDR3 protein is CAWRTGQGNYEQYF. The CDR3 DNA is TGTGCCTGGAGGACGGGACAGGGAAACTACGAGCAGTACTTC.

Many counts were recorded for this clone. The chain employs TRBV29-1 and TRBJ2-6; D call uncertain. The CDR3 runs 13 residues. Germline CDR1 SQVTM, CDR2 ANQGSEA. The ends were cut back, 4 bases at V and 1 base at J, with 5 bases in the middle. CDR3: CSVAASGANVLTF. The CDR3 nucleotides read TGCAGCGTTGCTGCGTCTGGGGCCAACGTCCTGACTTTC.

The rearrangement joins TRBV6-1 to TRBJ2-7; unclear D gene. This CDR3 spans 11 amino acids. Trimming took 7 bases from V and 4 from J, leaving 8 bases between them. Looked up from germline, CDR1 is MNHNS and CDR2 is SASEGT. CDR3 region: CASILGYEQYF. The CDR3 region has the DNA TGTGCCAGCATCCTGGGGTACGAGCAGTACTTC.

The chain carries TRBV30 and TRBJ2-3, with D uncertain. V dropped 1 base and J dropped 2 bases, with 4 bases sitting between them. CDR3 length: 12 amino acids. CDR1 and CDR2 from the germline V gene are GTSNPN and SVGIG (reference sequence). The CDR3 is CAWSGPTDTQYF. CDR3 nucleotide sequence: TGTGCCTGGAGTGGTCCCACAGATACGCAGTATTTT. Based on the CDR3 plus reference TRBV30 and TRBJ2-3, the full variable domain is SQTIHQWPATLVQPVGSPLSLECTVEGTSNPNLYWYRQAAGRGLQLLFYSVGIGQISSEVPQNLSASRPQDRQFILSSKKLLLSDSGFYLCAWSGPTDTQYFGPGTRLTVL.

The chain links TRBV30 to TRBJ2-3; D remains unclear. CDR3 length: 13 amino acids. V was cut by 4 bases and J by 2 bases, with 10 bases left in between. CDR1 is GTSNPN, CDR2 SVGIG, per germline (reference sequence). CDR3 region: CAWTPRITDTQYF. The CDR3 coding sequence is TGTGCCTGGACCCCTCGAATCACAGATACGCAGTATTTT. Together with reference TRBV30 and TRBJ2-3, the CDR3 gives the full variable domain: SQTIHQWPATLVQPVGSPLSLECTVEGTSNPNLYWYRQAAGRGLQLLFYSVGIGQISSEVPQNLSASRPQDRQFILSSKKLLLSDSGFYLCAWTPRITDTQYFGPGTRLTVL.

CDR3: CASSLSRLTDTQYF. CDR3 nucleotide sequence: TGTGCCAGCAGCTTATCCCGACTAACAGATACGCAGTATTTT. The chain has TRBV7-2 and TRBJ2-3; perhaps TRBD2 as D (5 bases). V was cut by 2 bases and J by 3 bases, with 9 bases left in between. The CDR3 extends over 14 amino acids. Germline V gene lookup returns CDR1 SGHTA and CDR2 FQGNSA. Together with reference TRBV7-2 and TRBJ2-3, the CDR3 gives the full variable domain: GAGVSQSPSNKVTEKGKDVELRCDPISGHTALYWYRQSLGQGLEFLIYFQGNSAPDKSGLPSDRFSAERTGGSVSTLTIQRTQQEDSAVYLCASSLSRLTDTQYFGPGTRLTVL.

This clone has just a few counts. This chain links TRBV25-1 with TRBJ2-1; TRBD2 matches 7 bases. The ends lost 11 bases at V and 5 bases at J; junction bases unmatched: 18. The germline V gene has CDR1 MGHDK and CDR2 SYGVNS. The CDR3 contains 16 residues. CDR3 bases: TGTGCCCCCCATCCTACAGTAGCGGGTGGGGACAATGAGCAGTTCTTC. This gives the protein CAPHPTVAGGDNEQFF.

The rearrangement uses TRBV6-5 and TRBJ2-2; D may be TRBD2 (5 bases). Trimming removed 6 bases at V and 4 bases at J, with 15 bases between. The germline gives CDR1 MNHEY, CDR2 SVGAGI. The CDR3 is 15 residues long. CDR3 in amino acids: CASSPPRAFTGELFF. For the CDR3, the DNA is TGTGCCAGCAGCCCTCCGAGGGCATTCACCGGGGAGCTGTTTTTT.

This clone was found a few times. The J gene is TRBJ2-1, the V gene TRBV30, with D possibly TRBD2 on 6 matching bases. The length of the CDR3 is 11 residues. Trimming took 4 bases from V and 9 from J, leaving 10 bases between them. Germline V lookup: CDR1 GTSNPN, CDR2 SVGIG (reference sequence). The CDR3 DNA follows: TGTGCCTGGAACATGCGGGGTGAGCAGTTCTTC. Its protein product is CAWNMRGEQFF.

The rearrangement links TRBV30 to TRBJ2-3, with 8 bases matching TRBD2. J lost 4 bases, V lost 6 bases, and 9 bases had no gene match. The CDR3 is 14 residues long. CDR1 and CDR2 from the germline V gene are GTSNPN and SVGIG (reference sequence). The CDR3 loop is CACSGGGMSDTQYF. In nucleotides, the CDR3 is TGTGCCTGTTCGGGAGGGGGAATGTCAGATACGCAGTATTTT. The whole variable domain, remainder taken from reference TRBV30 and TRBJ2-3, is SQTIHQWPATLVQPVGSPLSLECTVEGTSNPNLYWYRQAAGRGLQLLFYSVGIGQISSEVPQNLSASRPQDRQFILSSKKLLLSDSGFYLCACSGGGMSDTQYFGPGTRLTVL.

This clone turned up a few times. V gene TRBV5-7 combines with J gene TRBJ2-1; tentative D call: TRBD1 (6 bases). TRBV5-7 is classed as an ORF, of uncertain function. V shed 0 bases and J shed 7 bases, with 14 bases lying between them. There are 15 residues in the CDR3. Written as DNA, the CDR3 is TGTGCCAGCAGCTTGGGGATTATAGGGGGTAATGAGCAGTTCTTC. Translating it yields CASSLGIIGGNEQFF.

This clone was observed many times. The chain uses TRBV9 and TRBJ2-7; a weak D match, TRBD1 (5 bases). In germline, CDR1 is SGDLS, CDR2 YYNGEE. Trimming removed 4 bases from V and 0 bases from J, with 11 bases in between. This CDR3 has 14 amino acids. CDR3 region: CASSRRQSSYEQYF. CDR3 nucleotide sequence: TGTGCCAGCAGCCGGAGACAGAGCTCCTACGAGCAGTACTTC.

This clone was counted a few times. V is TRBV6-1 and J is TRBJ1-5, with D hard to call. With 5 bases removed from V and 6 bases from J, the gap between germline ends came to 14 bases. Germline V gene data show CDR1 as MNHNS and CDR2 as SASEGT. This CDR3 is 14 amino acids long. CDR3 in amino acids: CASSHRSPGQPQHF. The CDR3 bases are TGTGCCAGCAGTCATAGGAGTCCGGGTCAGCCCCAGCATTTT.

This chain connects TRBV23-1 to TRBJ1-5; D perhaps matches TRBD1 (5 bases). TRBV23-1 belongs to the ORF category, with a function that is uncertain. Trimming removed 4 bases at V and 1 base at J, with 14 bases between. CDR3 length equals 16 residues. The CDR3 sequence is CASSRKDTPSNQPQHF. Here the CDR3 DNA reads TGCGCCAGCAGTCGGAAGGACACCCCGAGCAATCAGCCCCAGCATTTT.